Presented here are 15 T cell receptor beta chains from one specimen sequenced in a study of T cells in Graves' hyperthyroidism and ophthalmopathy. What was amplified from RNA transcripts were TCR beta CDR3 regions. HTBI primers were employed in a first-round RT-PCR of the TCR CDR3. TCRdb reprocessed the multiplex PCR reads via MiXCR and lists one record per CDR3 protein. The sample lists 370,000 or so distinct CDR3 sequences, about 13% occurring once. Sequencing was carried out using blood. The receptor set was obtained from a man aged 25 to 40 with Graves' hyperthyroidism that later progressed to Graves' ophthalmopathy.

Ten or more counts support this clonotype. The chain combines TRBV2 with TRBJ1-3; D call uncertain. The ends were cut back, 4 bases at V and 2 bases at J, with 6 bases in the middle. Germline V gene sequence: CDR1 SNHLY, CDR2 FYNNEI. This CDR3 is 13 amino acids long. CDR3 nucleotides: TGTGCCAGCAGTGGGAAGACTGGAAACACCATATATTTT. Translation: CASSGKTGNTIYF.

In this sample, this clonotype turned up many times. The chain carries TRBV19 and TRBJ1-1; D is ambiguous. The ends were cut back, 0 bases at V and 7 bases at J, with 12 bases in the middle. This CDR3 is 14 amino acids long. Germline V gene sequence: CDR1 LNHDA, CDR2 SQIVND (reference sequence). CDR3 nucleotide sequence: TGTGCCAGTAGTATAGATCGAGAGTTACATGAAGCTTTCTTT. Translated, it gives CASSIDRELHEAFF. Based on the CDR3 plus reference TRBV19 and TRBJ1-1, the full variable domain is DGGITQSPKYLFRKEGQNVTLSCEQNLNHDAMYWYRQDPGQGLRLIYYSQIVNDFQKGDIAEGYSVSREKKESFPLTVTSAQKNPTAFYLCASSIDRELHEAFFGQGTRLTVV.

This clonotype occurred many times. The J gene is TRBJ2-3, the V gene TRBV7-9; D remains ambiguous. V lost 2 bases and J lost 4, with 10 bases in between. The CDR3 sequence is 14 residues long. From germline, CDR1 is SEHNR and CDR2 FQNEAQ (reference sequence). CDR3: CASSLWKGADTQYF. The DNA for the CDR3 is TGTGCCAGCAGCTTATGGAAGGGCGCAGATACGCAGTATTTT.

The V and J genes are TRBV10-3 and TRBJ1-2; no definite D call. The V gene lost 0 bases and the J gene lost 3 bases, with 14 bases spanning the gap. Germline CDR1 reads ENHRY; CDR2 reads SYGVKD. This CDR3 has 16 residues. In DNA form, the CDR3 reads TGTGCCATCAGTGAGTCAGGACGACCCCCTTACTATGGCTACACCTTC. It is translated as CAISESGRPPYYGYTF.

This chain connects TRBV15 to TRBJ2-1, with a tentative D call TRBD1 (6 bases). The germline gives CDR1 LNHNV, CDR2 YYDKDF (reference sequence). The CDR3 contains 16 residues. V lost 7 bases and J 3 bases, leaving 19 bases between the germline ends. The CDR3 region is CATIRMWGPDYNEQFF. Written as DNA, the CDR3 is TGTGCCACCATACGAATGTGGGGGCCGGACTACAATGAGCAGTTCTTC.

The sample holds many counts of this clonotype. The V gene is TRBV3-1, the J gene TRBJ2-1; possible D gene TRBD1, 6 bases. Germline assignment: CDR1 LGHDT and CDR2 YNNKEL (reference sequence). The CDR3 loop spans 14 amino acids. V was shortened by 3 bases and J by 4 bases, with 10 bases between the two germline ends. CDR3 in amino acids: CASSQTGAYNEQFF. The DNA for the CDR3 is TGTGCCAGCAGCCAGACAGGCGCATACAATGAGCAGTTCTTC.

This clonotype was recorded at least ten times. The chain links TRBV11-2 to TRBJ2-1; D call uncertain. This CDR3 has 13 residues. CDR1 is SGHAT, CDR2 FQNNGV, per germline. V shed 4 bases and J shed 4 bases, with 8 bases lying between them. DNA of the CDR3: TGTGCCAGCAGCTCGTTCGCTTACAATGAGCAGTTCTTC. This translates into CASSSFAYNEQFF.

This clonotype has only one observation. The CDR3 DNA reads TGCGCCAGCAGCTTGCCCCGAGCGGGGGGAGGAGAGACCCAGTACTTC. Protein sequence: CASSLPRAGGGETQYF. The chain is built from TRBV5-1 and TRBJ2-5; 9 positions agree with TRBD2. Germline loops: CDR1 SGHRS, CDR2 YFSETQ. After removal of 1 base from V and 4 bases from J, the junction contained 8 bases not matched to a gene. The CDR3 extends over 16 amino acids.

A few counts support this clonotype. The gene calls are TRBV5-4 and TRBJ2-7, with unresolved D. Germline V gene data show CDR1 as SGHNT and CDR2 as YYREEE (reference sequence). V was cut by 7 bases and J by 5 bases, with 13 bases left in between. The CDR3 totals 12 residues. CDR3 protein: CASGSQDDEQYF. CDR3 bases: TGTGCCAGCGGATCACAAGACGACGAGCAGTACTTC.

This sequence joins TRBV18 and TRBJ2-7; TRBD2 is a possible D gene (5 bases). Trimming cost V 6 bases and J 1 base, with 19 bases left between them. CDR3 length equals 16 residues. Germline V lookup: CDR1 KGHSH, CDR2 LQKENI. In DNA form, the CDR3 reads TGTGCCAGCTCTCCTTCGGGCGGGCGAACTTCCTACGAGCAGTACTTC. This codes for CASSPSGGRTSYEQYF.

This clonotype showed up many times. The chain combines TRBV14 with TRBJ2-2; no clear D. Germline lookup yields CDR1 SGHDN and CDR2 FVKESK. V dropped 4 bases and J dropped 3 bases, with 9 bases sitting between them. The CDR3 is 14 residues long. The CDR3 DNA reads as TGTGCCAGCAGCCCGGGTGGGTACACCGGGGAGCTGTTTTTT. Translation gives CASSPGGYTGELFF.

This clonotype was counted a few times. This rearrangement joins TRBV6-4 to TRBJ2-2; 8 positions agree with TRBD1. The CDR3 runs 14 residues. Germline V gene lookup returns CDR1 MRHNA and CDR2 SNTAGT. V dropped 7 bases and J dropped 0; count of bases not matched to a gene: 1. The CDR3 DNA is TGTGCCAGCACCAGGGGGCCGAACACCGGGGAGCTGTTTTTT. Amino acids: CASTRGPNTGELFF.

This clonotype was found a few times. The DNA of the CDR3 is TGTGCCAGCAGCTCCGGACAGGGCCCGGCGGGACAGCCCCAGCATTTT. Translated, it gives CASSSGQGPAGQPQHF. The J gene is TRBJ1-5, the V gene TRBV7-9, with 8 bases identical to TRBD1. The CDR3 length is 16 residues. Germline CDR1 is SEHNR and CDR2 is FQNEAQ (reference sequence). V lost 4 bases and J lost 7; bases outside the gene matches: 12.

This clonotype showed up many times. V is TRBV6-5 and J is TRBJ1-1, with D unclear. There are 13 residues in the CDR3. Looked up from germline, CDR1 is MNHEY and CDR2 is SVGAGI. The germline V and J ends were trimmed by 0 bases and 7 bases, with 9 bases remaining between them. DNA for the CDR3: TGTGCCAGCAGTTACTCCCCTTCGGGTGAAGCTTTCTTT. The encoded protein is CASSYSPSGEAFF.

This clonotype was counted a few times. The CDR3 loop reads CASRDDSPLHF. The DNA of the CDR3 is TGTGCCAGCAGGGATGATTCACCCCTCCACTTT. This rearrangement joins TRBV7-2 to TRBJ1-6, with D uncertain. There are 11 residues in the CDR3. With 6 bases removed from V and 8 bases from J, the gap between germline ends came to 5 bases. Germline CDR1 is SGHTA and CDR2 is FQGNSA.